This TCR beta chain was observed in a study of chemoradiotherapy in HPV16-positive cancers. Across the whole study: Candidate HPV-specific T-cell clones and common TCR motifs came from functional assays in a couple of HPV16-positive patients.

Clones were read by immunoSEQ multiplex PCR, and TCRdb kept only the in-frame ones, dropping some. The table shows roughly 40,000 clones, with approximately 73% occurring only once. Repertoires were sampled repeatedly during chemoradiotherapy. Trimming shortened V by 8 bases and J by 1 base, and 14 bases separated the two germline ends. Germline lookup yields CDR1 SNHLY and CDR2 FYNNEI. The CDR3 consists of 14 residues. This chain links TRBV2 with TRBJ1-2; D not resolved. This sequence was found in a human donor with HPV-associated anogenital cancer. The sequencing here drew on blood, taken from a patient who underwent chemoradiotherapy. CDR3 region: CASRQDGVNYGYTF. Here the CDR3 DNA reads TGTGCCAGCCGGCAGGATGGGGTTAACTATGGCTACACCTTC.